This T cell receptor beta chain was retrieved from a study of T cells in Graves' hyperthyroidism and ophthalmopathy. Study observations and caveats: Blood held most thyroid clonotypes expanded above 0.001 frequency.

This clonotype came up many times. Its antigen is not identified. This CDR3 comprises 14 residues. The J segment lost 11 bases and the V segment lost 3 bases, leaving 5 bases of the junction unmatched. CDR1 is MNHEY and CDR2 is SMNVEV in the germline V gene (reference sequence). The investigators amplified TCR beta CDR3 regions from RNA transcripts. HTBI primers were the set used in a first-round RT-PCR of the TCR CDR3. TCRdb re-called the multiplex PCR reads through MiXCR, storing one row per CDR3 protein. The table records approximately 430,000 distinct CDR3 sequences, approximately 14% of them present only once.

Specimen: blood. The clonotype comes from a woman between 18 and 29 years old with Graves' hyperthyroidism. The chain carries TRBV27 and TRBJ2-1; 12 bases match TRBD2. CDR3 region: CASSLTSGSSQQFF. DNA of the CDR3: TGTGCCAGCAGTTTGACTAGCGGGAGTTCTCAGCAGTTCTTC.